The 14 T cell receptor beta chains in this list originate from one sample, sequenced in a study of blood T cell repertoires in COVID-19. Libraries were prepared by immunoSEQ multiplex PCR; TCRdb keeps only in-frame clonotypes and omits some of them. The table shows a few hundred thousand clones, with approximately 90% occurring only once. The material sequenced was PBMCs or T cells enriched from blood (not recorded which). These receptors were collected from a woman aged 40 to 49 with acute COVID-19.

The rearrangement uses TRBV27 and TRBJ2-1; 9 nucleotides match TRBD2. The J segment lost 13 bases and the V segment lost 5 bases, leaving 12 bases of the junction unmatched. CDR3 length: 14 amino acids. CDR1 MNHEY and CDR2 SMNVEV come from the germline V gene (reference sequence). CDR3 loop: CASSIAGEQKRQFF. CDR3 DNA: TGTGCCAGCAGTATAGCGGGAGAACAAAAGCGACAGTTCTTC.

The genes are TRBV28 and TRBJ1-3, with 11 bases lining up with TRBD1. CDR3 size: 17 residues. Looked up from germline, CDR1 is MDHEN and CDR2 is SYDVKM. Losses at the gene ends were 5 bases for V and 5 bases for J; bases not matched to a gene: 11. The CDR3 DNA sequence: TGTGCCAGCAGTCCCATTGGACAGGGGGCTTATCGAAACACCATATATTTT. Its translation: CASSPIGQGAYRNTIYF.

This clone was detected only a few times. The rearrangement links TRBV30 to TRBJ1-1, with D tentatively TRBD1 (5 bases). Germline V lookup: CDR1 GTSNPN, CDR2 SVGIG (reference sequence). V shed 5 bases and J shed 8 bases, with 15 bases lying between them. The CDR3 length is 12 residues. The CDR3 DNA sequence: TGTGCCTGGCTTCAGTCCAGGGTCGAAGCTTTCTTT. It encodes CAWLQSRVEAFF.

V is TRBV27 and J is TRBJ2-2, with D uncertain. The CDR3 loop spans 14 amino acids. Germline V gene sequence: CDR1 MNHEY, CDR2 SMNVEV (reference sequence). Between the trimmed V and J ends, which lost 4 bases and 4 bases, there was a span of 10 bases. DNA for the CDR3: TGTGCCAGCAGTTCCCTAGGCCGCACCGGGGAGCTGTTTTTT. Translating it yields CASSSLGRTGELFF.

The chain links TRBV7-2 to TRBJ1-3; D is undetermined. Trimming removed 5 bases from V and 1 base from J, with 9 bases in between. This CDR3 comprises 14 residues. Germline V lookup: CDR1 SGHTA, CDR2 FQGNSA. The CDR3 DNA sequence: TGTGCCAGCAGCCGTTCGGGATCTGGAAACACCATATATTTT. Translated, it gives CASSRSGSGNTIYF.

This rearrangement joins TRBV2 to TRBJ1-4; no definite D call. This CDR3 contains 15 residues. The germline V gene encodes CDR1 SNHLY and CDR2 FYNNEI. The V end lost 6 bases, the J end lost 8 bases, and 19 bases lay between the germline ends. CDR3 sequence: CASRYREREREKLFF. The CDR3 DNA reads as TGTGCCAGCAGATACCGTGAGAGGGAAAGGGAAAAACTGTTTTTT. The whole variable domain, filled in from reference TRBV2 and TRBJ1-4, reads EPEVTQTPSHQVTQMGQEVILRCVPISNHLYFYWYRQILGQKVEFLVSFYNNEISEKSEIFDDQFSVERPDGSNFTLKIRSTKLEDSAMYFCASRYREREREKLFFGSGTQLSVL.

The chain joins TRBV10-1 to TRBJ2-7; 7 bases line up with TRBD1. Germline V lookup: CDR1 WNHNN, CDR2 SYGVQD (reference sequence). Unmatched junction bases numbered 6, after V lost 2 bases and J lost 2 bases. The CDR3 runs to 15 residues. The chain's CDR3 is CASSELPGGTYEQYF. For the CDR3, the DNA is TGCGCCAGCAGTGAGCTACCAGGGGGAACCTACGAGCAGTACTTC.

The chain uses TRBV15 and TRBJ1-5; the D gene is possibly TRBD1 (5 bases). There are 16 residues in the CDR3. Trimming cost V 1 base and J 7 bases, with 17 bases left between them. Germline V gene lookup returns CDR1 LNHNV and CDR2 YYDKDF (reference sequence). CDR3 amino acids: CATSRAEAAWGQPQHF. The CDR3 bases are TGTGCCACCAGCAGAGCCGAAGCAGCATGGGGCCAGCCCCAGCATTTT. The full variable domain, rest sourced from reference TRBV15 and TRBJ1-5, is DAMVIQNPRYQVTQFGKPVTLSCSQTLNHNVMYWYQQKSSQAPKLLFHYYDKDFNNEADTPDNFQSRRPNTSFCFLDIRSPGLGDTAMYLCATSRAEAAWGQPQHFGDGTRLSIL.

A word on this clone: The sample carries other DNA sequences with the same CDR3. This chain joins TRBV3-1 (or the pseudogene TRBV3-2) and TRBJ1-1; maybe TRBD1 (5 bases). V lost 4 bases, J lost 4 bases, and 7 bases lay in between. Germline V gene sequence: CDR1 LGHDT, CDR2 YNNKEL (reference sequence). The CDR3 loop spans 12 amino acids. The CDR3 region is CASSPGGTEAFF. In DNA, the CDR3 is TGTGCCAGCAGCCCCGGGGGCACTGAAGCTTTCTTT.

The genes are TRBV14 and TRBJ1-2; maybe TRBD1 (5 bases). Trimming pared 0 bases from V and 6 bases from J, leaving 17 bases between. Germline CDR1 SGHDN, CDR2 FVKESK. The CDR3 runs 16 residues. CDR3 DNA: TGTGCCAGCAGCCAAGAGAGAGGACACCCGTATAATGGCTACACCTTC. Its protein is CASSQERGHPYNGYTF.

This rearrangement joins TRBV4-1 to TRBJ2-1, with D possibly TRBD2 on 5 matching bases. The CDR3 is made up of 18 amino acids. Trimming stripped 0 bases from V and 9 bases from J, with 24 bases between. Germline CDR1 reads MGHRA; CDR2 reads YSYEKL. DNA for the CDR3: TGCGCCAGCAGCCAAGATCATTGGGCTAAGACTGTTCGGGGTGAGCAGTTCTTC. It is translated as CASSQDHWAKTVRGEQFF.

J is TRBJ1-5 and V is TRBV19; no firm D call. The V end was cut by 7 bases, the J end by 1 base, with 14 bases between. The CDR3 consists of 15 residues. The germline gives CDR1 LNHDA, CDR2 SQIVND (reference sequence). The CDR3 region is CASTTHGASNQPQHF. The CDR3 bases are TGTGCCAGTACCACCCACGGAGCGAGCAATCAGCCCCAGCATTTT.

V and J are TRBV7-9 and TRBJ2-1; D might be TRBD2 (5 bases). Germline CDR1 SEHNR, CDR2 FQNEAQ (reference sequence). V was cut by 5 bases and J by 10 bases, with 15 bases left in between. The CDR3 runs 13 residues. Here the CDR3 DNA reads TGTGCCAGCAGCCAAACCGGGATAATGGAGCAGTTCTTC. It codes for CASSQTGIMEQFF.

This chain joins TRBV28 and TRBJ2-3; 8 bases are shared with TRBD2. V dropped 5 bases and J dropped 1; count of bases not matched to a gene: 14. CDR3 length: 18 residues. Germline lookup yields CDR1 MDHEN and CDR2 SYDVKM. CDR3 DNA: TGTGCCAGCAGTCCCCTCCGCGGGAGGCCCCGGGGCACAGATACGCAGTATTTT. It translates to CASSPLRGRPRGTDTQYF.